The 3 T cell receptor beta chains in this list originate from one sample, sequenced in a study of blood T cell repertoires in COVID-19. Data came from immunoSEQ multiplex PCR; TCRdb stores just in-frame clones and leaves some out. Among almost 250,000 clones listed, about 89% were seen once. The material sequenced was PBMCs or T cells enriched from blood (not recorded which). These receptors all come from a woman aged 25 to 39 who had recovered from COVID-19.

This clone turned up a few times. J is TRBJ1-1 and V is TRBV6-2 or TRBV6-3; a weak D match, TRBD1 (6 bases). Germline loops: CDR1 MNHEY, CDR2 SVGEGT. Trimming took 5 bases from V and 1 from J, leaving 8 bases between them. The CDR3 covers 13 residues. CDR3 nucleotides: TGTGCCAGCAGTCTGGACAGGAACACTGAAGCTTTCTTT. This translates into CASSLDRNTEAFF.

V gene TRBV4-1 combines with J gene TRBJ2-7, with D maybe TRBD2 (5 bases). V was pared by 0 bases and J by 2 bases, with 8 bases between. Germline CDR1 MGHRA, CDR2 YSYEKL. This CDR3 region has 14 residues. The CDR3, as DNA: TGCGCCAGCAGCCAAGAAGTCGGGACCTACGAGCAGTACTTC. Its translation: CASSQEVGTYEQYF.

The J gene is TRBJ1-1, the V gene TRBV12-3 or TRBV12-4; D remains ambiguous. The V end lost 5 bases, the J end lost 3 bases, and 10 bases lay between the germline ends. The CDR3 spans 13 residues. This CDR3 reads CASSPVRDTEAFF. CDR3 nucleotides: TGTGCCAGCAGTCCCGTTCGGGACACTGAAGCTTTCTTT.